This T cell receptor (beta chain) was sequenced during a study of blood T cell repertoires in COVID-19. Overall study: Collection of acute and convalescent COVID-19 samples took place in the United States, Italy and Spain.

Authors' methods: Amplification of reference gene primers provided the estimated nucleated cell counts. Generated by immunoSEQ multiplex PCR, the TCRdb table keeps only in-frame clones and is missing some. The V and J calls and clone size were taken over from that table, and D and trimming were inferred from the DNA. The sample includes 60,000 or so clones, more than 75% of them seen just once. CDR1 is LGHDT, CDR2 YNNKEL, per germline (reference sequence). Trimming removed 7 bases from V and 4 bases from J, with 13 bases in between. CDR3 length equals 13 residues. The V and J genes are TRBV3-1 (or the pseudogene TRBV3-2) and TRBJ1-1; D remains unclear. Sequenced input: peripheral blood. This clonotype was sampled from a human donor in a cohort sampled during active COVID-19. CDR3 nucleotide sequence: TGTGCCAGCACCCCTAACGGCGGCACTGAAGCTTTCTTT. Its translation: CASTPNGGTEAFF.